These 5 T cell receptor beta chains were all obtained from the same sample, sequenced in a study of T cell repertoires in cytomegalovirus infection. TCRdb re-called the reads through MiXCR, storing one row per CDR3 protein. The data contain about half a million distinct CDR3 sequences, 33% of them seen just once; the ten biggest clones take up roughly 16%. No antigen has been identified for these receptors. The input for sequencing was cultured PBMCs, taken from culture after CMV antigen stimulation. The receptors derive from a human donor in good health (CMV status not recorded). Some clones in this sample may be carry-over from other donors' samples.

This chain links TRBV15 with TRBJ1-3, with 8 bases matching TRBD1. Germline V gene lookup returns CDR1 LNHNV and CDR2 YYDKDF (reference sequence). This CDR3 is 15 amino acids long. The ends lost 4 bases at V and 3 bases at J; junction bases unmatched: 5. The CDR3 nucleotides read TGTGCCACCAGCACAGGGGGCGCGGGTGGAAACACCATATATTTT. It yields the protein CATSTGGAGGNTIYF.

The genes are TRBV11-1 and TRBJ1-2, with 9 bases that match TRBD1. The junction had 5 bases not matched to a gene; V was cut back by 5 bases and J by 4 bases. The CDR3 extends over 14 amino acids. The germline V gene has CDR1 SGHAT and CDR2 FQDESV (reference sequence). CDR3 DNA: TGTGCCAGCAGCCTCGGGACAGGGATCTATGGCTACACCTTC. Protein: CASSLGTGIYGYTF.

The chain uses TRBV7-2 and TRBJ2-7, with D unresolved. Looked up from germline, CDR1 is SGHTA and CDR2 is FQGNSA. CDR3 length: 14 residues. The V end lost 2 bases, the J end lost 2 bases, and 10 bases lay between the germline ends. CDR3 sequence (DNA): TGTGCCAGCAGCTTAAACGGTCACGCCTACGAGCAGTACGTC. It yields the protein CASSLNGHAYEQYV.

V and J are TRBV19 and TRBJ2-3, with 7 bases lining up with TRBD1. The CDR3 runs to 14 residues. Germline values: CDR1 LNHDA, CDR2 SQIVND (reference sequence). V trimming: 6 bases; J trimming: 5 bases; junction bases outside the gene matches: 8. CDR3 in DNA: TGTGCCAGTAGACCCCGGCAGGGGGAAGATACGCAGTATTTT. This encodes CASRPRQGEDTQYF.

This clonotype was seen once. This sequence joins TRBV5-5 and TRBJ2-1; D might be TRBD1 (6 bases). V lost 2 bases to trimming and J lost 4 bases, with 19 bases between them. Germline CDR1 reads SGHKS; CDR2 reads YYEKEE (reference sequence). The CDR3 runs 17 residues. This chain's CDR3 is CASSLKQGPSFYNEQFF. The DNA for the CDR3 is TGTGCCAGCAGCTTAAAGCAGGGGCCCTCATTTTACAATGAGCAGTTCTTC.